A single sample is the source of the 29 T cell receptor beta chains below, sequenced in a study of T cells in Graves' hyperthyroidism and ophthalmopathy. TCR beta CDR3 sequences were amplified from RNA transcripts. The TCR CDR3 was amplified in a first-round RT-PCR using the HTBI primer set. TCRdb passed the multiplex PCR reads through MiXCR, listing each CDR3 protein once. The data contain 350,000 to 450,000 distinct CDR3 sequences, 15% to 20% of them singletons. Sequencing was carried out using blood. The source of these receptors is a woman in her 30s with Graves' hyperthyroidism that later progressed to Graves' ophthalmopathy.

This clonotype has at least ten counts. This chain uses TRBV3-1 with TRBJ1-2; tentative D call: TRBD1 (6 bases). Germline loops: CDR1 LGHDT, CDR2 YNNKEL (reference sequence). The CDR3 has 12 amino acids. V was trimmed by 6 bases and J by 10 bases, leaving 15 bases between them. CDR3 residues: CASRAQGEHYTF. The CDR3 region has the DNA TGTGCCAGCAGGGCACAGGGAGAACACTACACCTTC. Variable domain in full (rest from reference TRBV3-1 and TRBJ1-2): DTAVSQTPKYLVTQMGNDKSIKCEQNLGHDTMYWYKQDSKKFLKIMFSYNNKELIINETVPNRFSPKSPDKAHLNLHINSLELGDSAVYFCASRAQGEHYTFGSGTRLTVV.

There are many counts of this clonotype. The chain recombines TRBV15 with TRBJ2-7; 12 bases agree with TRBD2. The CDR3 runs 15 residues. The V gene's germline CDR1 is LNHNV and CDR2 YYDKDF (reference sequence). J gave up 4 bases and V 4 bases, and 5 bases lay outside the gene matches. CDR3 bases: TGTGCCACCAGCACGAGGACTAGCGGGACTTACGAGCAGTACTTC. Translation: CATSTRTSGTYEQYF.

The sample holds many counts of this clonotype. The chain uses TRBV28 and TRBJ1-5; D gene uncertain. CDR3 length: 15 amino acids. V shed 7 bases and J shed 2 bases, with 15 bases lying between them. Germline loops: CDR1 MDHEN, CDR2 SYDVKM. The CDR3 DNA reads as TGTGCCAGCACCTCCGTTACTAGGGGCAATCAGCCCCAGCATTTT. This encodes CASTSVTRGNQPQHF.

This clonotype was recorded at least ten times. This chain uses TRBV2 with TRBJ1-1; D is ambiguous. Germline V gene lookup returns CDR1 SNHLY and CDR2 FYNNEI. Between the trimmed V and J ends, which lost 0 bases and 3 bases, there was a span of 8 bases. The CDR3 sequence is 14 residues long. The CDR3 bases are TGTGCCAGCAGTGAAGCGTGGAGGGACACTGAAGCTTTCTTT. Translation gives CASSEAWRDTEAFF.

This clonotype has ten or more counts. This chain uses TRBV20-1 with TRBJ1-1; weak D call: TRBD1 (5 bases). The CDR3 spans 14 residues. With 3 bases removed from V and 0 bases from J, the gap between germline ends came to 11 bases. CDR1 and CDR2 (germline): DFQATT, SNEGSKA (reference sequence). CDR3 sequence: CSASLDTVNTEAFF. For the CDR3, the DNA is TGCAGTGCTAGTTTGGACACCGTGAACACTGAAGCTTTCTTT.

The table lists this clonotype with a few counts. The rearrangement links TRBV5-1 to TRBJ1-1; D might be TRBD1 (5 bases). The germline V gene encodes CDR1 SGHRS and CDR2 YFSETQ. The CDR3 runs to 16 residues. V was shortened by 4 bases and J by 0 bases, with 16 bases between the two germline ends. DNA of the CDR3: TGCGCCAGCAGCCTGGGCCCAGGGCGGATGAACACTGAAGCTTTCTTT. It translates to CASSLGPGRMNTEAFF. Filled out from reference TRBV5-1 and TRBJ1-1, the complete variable domain reads KAGVTQTPRYLIKTRGQQVTLSCSPISGHRSVSWYQQTPGQGLQFLFEYFSETQRNKGNFPGRFSGRQFSNSRSEMNVSTLELGDSALYLCASSLGPGRMNTEAFFGQGTRLTVV.

The sample holds many counts of this clonotype. The chain employs TRBV9 and TRBJ1-2; no reliable D call. Looked up from germline, CDR1 is SGDLS and CDR2 is YYNGEE. Trimming took 1 base from V and 0 from J, leaving 10 bases between them. The CDR3 contains 15 residues. CDR3: CASSVSTEANYGYTF. CDR3 coding DNA: TGTGCCAGCAGCGTAAGCACGGAAGCTAACTATGGCTACACCTTC.

This clonotype has only a few counts. This chain links TRBV4-1 with TRBJ2-5, with D perhaps TRBD2 (6 bases). CDR3 length equals 15 residues. The V and J ends lost 0 bases and 9 bases respectively, with 17 bases between them. From germline, CDR1 is MGHRA and CDR2 YSYEKL. Here the CDR3 reads CASSQDWDAWGAQYF. CDR3 in DNA: TGCGCCAGCAGCCAAGATTGGGACGCTTGGGGGGCCCAGTACTTC.

This clonotype came up a few times. The chain employs TRBV29-1 and TRBJ2-7, with a possible D match to TRBD2 (6 bases). Germline V gene data show CDR1 as SQVTM and CDR2 as ANQGSEA. Trimming took off 4 bases at V and 0 bases at J, with 10 bases between the two ends. The CDR3 runs 13 residues. The chain's CDR3 is CSVVAVSSYEQYF. The CDR3 DNA reads TGCAGCGTTGTAGCGGTAAGCTCCTACGAGCAGTACTTC.

This clonotype has ten or more counts. The chain has TRBV7-8 and TRBJ2-7, with TRBD2 matching over 8 bases. J gave up 2 bases and V 6 bases, and 12 bases lay outside the gene matches. Germline V CDR1 and CDR2: SGHVS, FQNEAQ. CDR3 length: 16 residues. CDR3 region: CASSSYGLADTYEQYF. CDR3 nucleotide sequence: TGTGCCAGCAGTTCCTACGGACTAGCAGATACCTACGAGCAGTACTTC.

In this sample, this clonotype turned up many times. The chain joins TRBV12-3 or TRBV12-4 to TRBJ2-2; D remains ambiguous. The CDR3 spans 17 residues. The V end lost 1 base, the J end lost 2 bases, and 14 bases lay between the germline ends. The CDR3 spells CASSLGPGTFNTGELFF. The CDR3 region has the DNA TGTGCCAGCAGTTTAGGTCCAGGAACGTTCAACACCGGGGAGCTGTTTTTT.

Many counts were recorded for this clonotype. The chain is built from TRBV12-3 or TRBV12-4 and TRBJ1-2; D gene unclear. The length of the CDR3 is 13 residues. Trimming removed 1 base from V and 7 bases from J, with 10 bases in between. Here the CDR3 reads CASSLGSLSGYTF. In DNA, the CDR3 is TGTGCCAGCAGTTTAGGCAGTTTGAGTGGCTACACCTTC.

This clonotype was detected only once. The chain recombines TRBV11-2 with TRBJ2-7; 7 bases match TRBD1. This CDR3 is 15 amino acids long. Germline V gene lookup returns CDR1 SGHAT and CDR2 FQNNGV. V lost 5 bases and J lost 3; bases outside the gene matches: 10. CDR3 bases: TGTGCCAGCAGCGTAGGACTGGACAGGATCTACGAGCAGTACGTC. It is translated as CASSVGLDRIYEQYV.

This clonotype has ten or more counts. The V gene is TRBV2, the J gene TRBJ2-6; no reliable D call. Between the trimmed V and J ends, which lost 4 bases and 1 base, there was a span of 17 bases. Germline-derived CDR1 and CDR2 are SNHLY and FYNNEI. The CDR3 sequence is 18 residues long. CDR3 amino acids: CASSAPRRTASGANVLTF. Here the CDR3 DNA reads TGTGCCAGCAGTGCCCCGCGACGAACCGCTTCTGGGGCCAACGTCCTGACTTTC.

At least ten counts were recorded for this clonotype. The chain recombines TRBV9 with TRBJ2-3, with 8 nucleotides matching TRBD2. This CDR3 is built from 16 residues. Germline V gene data show CDR1 as SGDLS and CDR2 as YYNGEE. V lost 0 bases and J lost 3; bases outside the gene matches: 6. The CDR3 coding sequence is TGTGCCAGCAGCGTAGCGGGAGGGCCCTCGACAGATACGCAGTATTTT. Translating gives CASSVAGGPSTDTQYF.

This clonotype has more than one count but fewer than ten. V and J are TRBV28 and TRBJ2-3; D may be TRBD1 (5 bases). Trimming removed 7 bases at V and 1 base at J, with 18 bases between. Germline CDR1 and CDR2: MDHEN and SYDVKM. The CDR3 is made up of 16 amino acids. As DNA, the CDR3 is TGTGCCAGCATCACCTCCCGGACACTCGGCACAGATACGCAGTATTTT. Residues: CASITSRTLGTDTQYF.

At least ten counts were recorded for this clonotype. The chain combines TRBV30 with TRBJ1-1; TRBD1 matches at 7 bases. CDR3 length: 13 residues. Losses at the gene ends were 1 base for V and 1 base for J; bases not matched to a gene: 0. Per germline, CDR1 GTSNPN and CDR2 SVGIG (reference sequence). As DNA, the CDR3 is TGTGCCTGGAGTGGGACAGGGAACACTGAAGCTTTCTTT. The encoded protein is CAWSGTGNTEAFF. The full variable domain, in which reference TRBV30 and TRBJ1-1 provide the parts outside the CDR3, is SQTIHQWPATLVQPVGSPLSLECTVEGTSNPNLYWYRQAAGRGLQLLFYSVGIGQISSEVPQNLSASRPQDRQFILSSKKLLLSDSGFYLCAWSGTGNTEAFFGQGTRLTVV.

A remark on this clonotype: This may come from a read error, since a much larger clone is one base off. The V and J genes are TRBV29-1 and TRBJ1-1; no definite D call. The CDR3 spans 11 residues. The V gene's germline CDR1 is SQVTM and CDR2 ANQGSEA. V was cut by 4 bases and J by 1 base, with 4 bases left in between. The CDR3: CSVARNTEAFF. In nucleotides, the CDR3 is TGCAGCGTTGCCCGGAACACTGAAGCTTTCTTT.

This clonotype was counted many times. The CDR3 DNA sequence: TGTGCCAGCATGGCCTACGAGCAGTACTTC. Its protein is CASMAYEQYF. The chain is built from TRBV2 and TRBJ2-7, with D unresolved. V shed 7 bases and J shed 2 bases, with 3 bases lying between them. This CDR3 is 10 amino acids long. CDR1 and CDR2 (germline): SNHLY, FYNNEI.

This rearrangement joins TRBV4-1 to TRBJ1-2; D may be TRBD1 (5 bases). The CDR3 has 15 amino acids. V dropped 1 base and J dropped 4 bases, with 13 bases sitting between them. The germline gives CDR1 MGHRA, CDR2 YSYEKL. CDR3 DNA sequence: TGCGCCAGCAGCCAAGGAGGGGACGGGATCTATGGCTACACCTTC. Translating it yields CASSQGGDGIYGYTF.

The table lists this clonotype with many counts. The V call is TRBV5-1, the J call TRBJ2-7; maybe TRBD1 (6 bases). The V end was cut by 1 base, the J end by 1 base, with 12 bases between. This CDR3 has 15 amino acids. The germline V gene encodes CDR1 SGHRS and CDR2 YFSETQ. CDR3 DNA sequence: TGCGCCAGCAGCTTGTTGACGACAGGTTCCTACGAGCAGTACTTC. Its protein is CASSLLTTGSYEQYF.

This clonotype has just a few counts. The DNA for the CDR3 is TGTGCCAGCAGCTTAGCTCCGTCTCCCTACGAGCAGTACTTC. This codes for CASSLAPSPYEQYF. This chain connects TRBV7-9 to TRBJ2-7; D is unresolved. Trimming took 0 bases from V and 2 from J, leaving 8 bases between them. This CDR3 spans 14 amino acids. Germline assignment: CDR1 SEHNR and CDR2 FQNEAQ (reference sequence).

This clonotype was seen at least ten times. The gene calls are TRBV12-3 or TRBV12-4 and TRBJ2-7; D possibly matches TRBD1 or TRBD2 (6 bases each). V was trimmed by 1 base and J by 0 bases, leaving 10 bases between them. The CDR3 consists of 15 residues. CDR3: CASSLGRGLSYEQYF. DNA of the CDR3: TGTGCCAGCAGTTTAGGCAGGGGACTCTCCTACGAGCAGTACTTC.

This CDR3 reads CAPLRPGFFFGGNIQYF. For the CDR3, the DNA is TGTGCCCCCCTTCGGCCAGGGTTTTTTTTTGGCGGCAACATTCAGTACTTC. This chain links TRBV9 with TRBJ2-4, with a weak D call TRBD1 (5 bases). Germline V gene sequence: CDR1 SGDLS, CDR2 YYNGEE. CDR3 length equals 17 residues. Trimming removed 10 bases from V and 7 bases from J, with 30 bases in between.

This clonotype was recorded a few times. The V call is TRBV6-1, the J call TRBJ2-3; D uncertain. The germline V and J ends were trimmed by 5 bases and 0 bases, with 12 bases remaining between them. CDR3 size: 15 residues. Germline V gives CDR1 MNHNS, CDR2 SASEGT. The CDR3 sequence: CASSQLPYSTDTQYF. The CDR3 nucleotides read TGTGCCAGCAGTCAACTACCGTACAGCACAGATACGCAGTATTTT.

Only a few counts were recorded for this clonotype. The CDR3 is CASSGPSGMSYEQYF. CDR3 DNA sequence: TGTGCCAGCAGTGGGCCGAGCGGGATGTCCTACGAGCAGTACTTC. This chain joins TRBV2 and TRBJ2-7; 7 bases align to TRBD2. The CDR3 contains 15 residues. Germline V gene lookup returns CDR1 SNHLY and CDR2 FYNNEI. With 4 bases clipped from V and 1 base from J, the junction kept 7 bases outside the gene matches.

This clonotype showed up many times. The chain combines TRBV12-3 or TRBV12-4 with TRBJ1-2, with D perhaps matching TRBD1 (6 bases). The CDR3 is 16 amino acids. V was cut by 5 bases and J by 5 bases, with 21 bases left in between. In DNA form, the CDR3 reads TGTGCCAGCAGTCCAGGACAGCCCCACCAACTTTATGGCTACACCTTC. Residues: CASSPGQPHQLYGYTF.

This clonotype was detected many times. V is TRBV18 and J is TRBJ1-1; D gene unclear. Germline V lookup: CDR1 KGHSH, CDR2 LQKENI. Trimming left V 1 base short and J 5 bases short, with 14 bases between. This CDR3 comprises 15 residues. CDR3 region: CASSPQGSPWTEAFF. Written as DNA, the CDR3 is TGTGCCAGCTCACCACAGGGTTCCCCATGGACTGAAGCTTTCTTT.

The rearrangement links TRBV25-1 to TRBJ2-3; TRBD2 might be the D (6 bases). V shed 2 bases and J shed 2 bases, with 17 bases lying between them. Germline V lookup: CDR1 MGHDK, CDR2 SYGVNS. This CDR3 is 17 amino acids long. DNA of the CDR3: TGTGCCAGCAGTGAACTCCGTGCGGGGACGGTCACAGATACGCAGTATTTT. It translates to CASSELRAGTVTDTQYF.